The source of this T cell receptor (beta chain) is a study of OX40 agonist ivuxolimab in advanced cancers. The study, taken as a whole, reports: It was also the case that some nonresponders had low normalized T-cell clonal expansion. In the 0.1-3.0 mg/kg groups, partial responders showed among the lowest expansion.

Trimming removed 3 bases at V and 1 base at J, with 23 bases between. The CDR3 extends over 18 amino acids. The germline V gene encodes CDR1 SGHDT and CDR2 YYEEEE. With regard to this clone: Its antigen is still unknown.

Collection of blood occurred at baseline, at cycle 4 day 1, and at cycle 7 day 1. The table came from immunoSEQ multiplex PCR; TCRdb's copy has only in-frame clones and leaves some out. The sample has 30,000 to 40,000 clones; roughly four fifths are singletons. The sequence was obtained from an adult with an advanced solid tumor such as melanoma, head and neck, liver or kidney cancer. The V and J genes are TRBV5-6 and TRBJ2-7; the D gene could be TRBD1 or TRBD2 (5 bases each). The source material was CD4+ or CD8+ T cells sorted from blood, sampled in a trial of the OX40 agonist ivuxolimab. The CDR3 DNA follows: TGTGCCAGCAGCTACTCCCTCTACCGGGACGGGGTGTCCTACGAGCAGTACTTC. Translation gives CASSYSLYRDGVSYEQYF.